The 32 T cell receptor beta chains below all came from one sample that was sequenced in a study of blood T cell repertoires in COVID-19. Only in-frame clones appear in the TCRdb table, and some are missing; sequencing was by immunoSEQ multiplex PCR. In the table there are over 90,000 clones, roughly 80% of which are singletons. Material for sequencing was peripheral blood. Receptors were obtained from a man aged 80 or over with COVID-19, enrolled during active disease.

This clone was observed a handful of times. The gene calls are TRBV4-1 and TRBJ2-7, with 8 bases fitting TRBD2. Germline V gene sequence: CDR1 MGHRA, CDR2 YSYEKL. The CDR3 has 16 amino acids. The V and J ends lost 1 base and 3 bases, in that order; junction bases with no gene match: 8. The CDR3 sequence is CASSQGAGGAFYEQYF. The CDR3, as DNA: TGCGCCAGCAGCCAAGGAGCCGGGGGGGCCTTCTACGAGCAGTACTTC.

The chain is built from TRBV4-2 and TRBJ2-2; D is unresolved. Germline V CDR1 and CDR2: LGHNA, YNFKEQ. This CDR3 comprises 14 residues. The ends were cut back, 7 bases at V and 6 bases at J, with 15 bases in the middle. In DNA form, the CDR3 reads TGTGCCAGCACCCGGGCCTCTGGTGCCGGGGAGCTGTTTTTT. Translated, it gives CASTRASGAGELFF.

In DNA, the CDR3 is TGTGCCAGCAGCTTGTCCCCAGTCCTAGGCCAAGAGACCCAGTACTTC. Protein: CASSLSPVLGQETQYF. The V gene is TRBV5-5, the J gene TRBJ2-5; D is unresolved. Looked up from germline, CDR1 is SGHKS and CDR2 is YYEKEE (reference sequence). The CDR3 has 16 residues. Trimming left V 1 base short and J 1 base short, with 14 bases between.

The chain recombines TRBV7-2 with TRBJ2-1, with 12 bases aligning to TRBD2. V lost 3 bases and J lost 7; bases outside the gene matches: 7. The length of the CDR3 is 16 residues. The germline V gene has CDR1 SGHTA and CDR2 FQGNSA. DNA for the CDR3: TGTGCCAGCAGCTTGACTAGCGGGAGCGTTTGGAATGAGCAGTTCTTC. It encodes CASSLTSGSVWNEQFF.

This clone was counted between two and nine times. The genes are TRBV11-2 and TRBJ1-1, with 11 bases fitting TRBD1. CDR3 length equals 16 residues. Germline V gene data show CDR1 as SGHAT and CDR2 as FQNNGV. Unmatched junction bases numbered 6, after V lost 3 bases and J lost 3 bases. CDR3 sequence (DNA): TGTGCCAGCAGCTTTCGGGGACAGGGGGTTGACACTGAAGCTTTCTTT. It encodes CASSFRGQGVDTEAFF. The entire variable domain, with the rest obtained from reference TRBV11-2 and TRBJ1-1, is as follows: EAGVAQSPRYKIIEKRQSVAFWCNPISGHATLYWYQQILGQGPKLLIQFQNNGVVDDSQLPKDRFSAERLKGVDSTLKIQPAKLEDSAVYLCASSFRGQGVDTEAFFGQGTRLTVV.

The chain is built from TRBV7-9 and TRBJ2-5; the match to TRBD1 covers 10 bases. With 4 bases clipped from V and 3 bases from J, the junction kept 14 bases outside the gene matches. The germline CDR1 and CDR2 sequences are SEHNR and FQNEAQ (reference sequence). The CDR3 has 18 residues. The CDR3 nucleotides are TGTGCCAGCAGCTCGACCGGGACAGGGGCTTATGAGGAAGAGACCCAGTACTTC. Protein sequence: CASSSTGTGAYEEETQYF.

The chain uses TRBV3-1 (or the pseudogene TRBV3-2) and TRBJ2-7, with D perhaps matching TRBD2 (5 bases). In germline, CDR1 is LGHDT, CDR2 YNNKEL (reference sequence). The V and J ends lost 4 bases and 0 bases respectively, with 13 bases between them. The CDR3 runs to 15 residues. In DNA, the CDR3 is TGTGCCAGCAGCCCGGGTCGGGGATCCTCCTACGAGCAGTACTTC. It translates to CASSPGRGSSYEQYF.

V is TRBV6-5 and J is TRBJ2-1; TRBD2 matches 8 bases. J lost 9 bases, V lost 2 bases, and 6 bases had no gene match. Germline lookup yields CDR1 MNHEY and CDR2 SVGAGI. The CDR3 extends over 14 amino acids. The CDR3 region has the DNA TGTGCCAGCAGTTACAGCCGGACTAGCACTGAGCAGTTCTTC. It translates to CASSYSRTSTEQFF.

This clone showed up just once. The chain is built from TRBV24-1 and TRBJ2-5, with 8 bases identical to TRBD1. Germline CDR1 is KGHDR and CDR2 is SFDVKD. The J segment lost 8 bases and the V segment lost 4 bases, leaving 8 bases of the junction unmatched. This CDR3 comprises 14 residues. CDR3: CATSDPGQGGTQYF. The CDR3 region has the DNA TGTGCCACCAGTGACCCAGGACAGGGAGGAACCCAGTACTTC.

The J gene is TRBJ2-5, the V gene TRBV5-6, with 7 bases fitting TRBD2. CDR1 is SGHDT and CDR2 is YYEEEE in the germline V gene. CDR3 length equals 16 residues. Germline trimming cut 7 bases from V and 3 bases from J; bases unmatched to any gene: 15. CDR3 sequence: CASELSGVGGEETQYF. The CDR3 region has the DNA TGTGCCAGCGAACTGTCTGGAGTGGGAGGGGAAGAGACCCAGTACTTC.

The CDR3, as DNA: TGCGCCAGCAGCCATTCCGGGACAGGGGAATACGAGCAGTACTTC. Translating it yields CASSHSGTGEYEQYF. The chain employs TRBV4-3 and TRBJ2-7; 10 bases are a match to TRBD1. The CDR3 loop spans 15 amino acids. V shed 3 bases, J shed 4 bases, and the junction held 6 bases outside the gene matches. Germline V gene data show CDR1 as LGHNA and CDR2 as YSLEER.

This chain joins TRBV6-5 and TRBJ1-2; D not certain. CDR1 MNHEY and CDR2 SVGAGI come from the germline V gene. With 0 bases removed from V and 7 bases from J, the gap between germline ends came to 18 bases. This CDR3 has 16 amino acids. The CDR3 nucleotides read TGTGCCAGCAGTTACTCGCGCGCAGAGGCCTTGGGTGGCTACACCTTC. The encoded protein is CASSYSRAEALGGYTF.

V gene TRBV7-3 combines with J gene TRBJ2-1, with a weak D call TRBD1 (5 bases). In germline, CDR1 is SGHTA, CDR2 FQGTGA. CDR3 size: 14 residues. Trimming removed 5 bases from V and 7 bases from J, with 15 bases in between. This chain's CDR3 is CASSPSNSGNEQFF. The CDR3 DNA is TGTGCCAGCAGCCCGAGTAATTCAGGGAATGAGCAGTTCTTC.

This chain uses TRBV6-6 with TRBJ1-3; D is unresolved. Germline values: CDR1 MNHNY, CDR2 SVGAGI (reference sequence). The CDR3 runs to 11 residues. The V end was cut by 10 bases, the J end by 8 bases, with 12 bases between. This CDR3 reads CATNFHYTIYF. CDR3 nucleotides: TGTGCCACAAACTTTCACTACACCATATATTTT.

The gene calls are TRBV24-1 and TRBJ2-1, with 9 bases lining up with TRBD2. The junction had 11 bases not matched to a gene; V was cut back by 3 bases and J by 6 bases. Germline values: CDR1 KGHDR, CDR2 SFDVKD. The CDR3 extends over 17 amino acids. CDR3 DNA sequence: TGTGCCACCAGTGATGAGGCAAGGGCGGGAGGGGGCAATGAGCAGTTCTTC. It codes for CATSDEARAGGGNEQFF.

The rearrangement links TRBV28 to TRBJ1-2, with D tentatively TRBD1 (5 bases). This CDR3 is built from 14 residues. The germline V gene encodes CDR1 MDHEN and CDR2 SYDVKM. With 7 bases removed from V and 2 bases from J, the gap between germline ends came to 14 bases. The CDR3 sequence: CASTLSRANYGYTF. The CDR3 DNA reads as TGTGCCAGCACCTTGTCCAGGGCCAACTATGGCTACACCTTC.

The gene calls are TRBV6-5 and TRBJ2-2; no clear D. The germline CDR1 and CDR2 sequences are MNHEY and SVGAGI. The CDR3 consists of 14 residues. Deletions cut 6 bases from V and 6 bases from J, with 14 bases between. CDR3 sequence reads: CASSWQEVAGELFF. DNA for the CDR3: TGTGCCAGCAGCTGGCAGGAAGTTGCCGGGGAGCTGTTTTTT.

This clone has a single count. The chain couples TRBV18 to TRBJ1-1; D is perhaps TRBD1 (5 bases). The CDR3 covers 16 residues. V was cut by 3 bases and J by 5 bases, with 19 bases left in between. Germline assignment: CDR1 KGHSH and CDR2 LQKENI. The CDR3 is CASSPQIGDLMTEAFF. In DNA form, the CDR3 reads TGTGCCAGCTCACCCCAGATCGGGGACTTGATGACTGAAGCTTTCTTT.

CDR3 sequence: CASSQAVSSYEQYF. The DNA of the CDR3 is TGTGCCAGCAGCCAAGCCGTCAGCTCCTACGAGCAGTACTTC. The genes are TRBV14 and TRBJ2-7, with no clear D. Looked up from germline, CDR1 is SGHDN and CDR2 is FVKESK. V dropped 1 base and J dropped 0 bases, with 7 bases sitting between them. The CDR3 is 14 amino acids.

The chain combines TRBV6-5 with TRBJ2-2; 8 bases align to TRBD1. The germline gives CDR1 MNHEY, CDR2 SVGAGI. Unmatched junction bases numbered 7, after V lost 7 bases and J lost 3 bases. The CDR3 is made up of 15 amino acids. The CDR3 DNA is TGTGCCAGCACAAGAGAGACAGGGGACACCGGGGAGCTGTTTTTT. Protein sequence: CASTRETGDTGELFF.

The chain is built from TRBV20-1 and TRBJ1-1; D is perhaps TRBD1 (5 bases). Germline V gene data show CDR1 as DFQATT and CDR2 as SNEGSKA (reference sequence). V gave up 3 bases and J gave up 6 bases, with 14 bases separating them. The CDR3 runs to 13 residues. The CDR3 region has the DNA TGCAGTGCTAGTTCGGGGGGGACTCCTGAAGCTTTCTTT. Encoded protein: CSASSGGTPEAFF.

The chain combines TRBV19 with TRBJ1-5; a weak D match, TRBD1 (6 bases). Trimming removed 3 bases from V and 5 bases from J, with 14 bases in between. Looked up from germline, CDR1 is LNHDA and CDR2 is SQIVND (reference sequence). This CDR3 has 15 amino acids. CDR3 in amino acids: CASSIDRRIHQPQHF. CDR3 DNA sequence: TGTGCCAGTAGTATTGACAGGAGGATCCATCAGCCCCAGCATTTT.

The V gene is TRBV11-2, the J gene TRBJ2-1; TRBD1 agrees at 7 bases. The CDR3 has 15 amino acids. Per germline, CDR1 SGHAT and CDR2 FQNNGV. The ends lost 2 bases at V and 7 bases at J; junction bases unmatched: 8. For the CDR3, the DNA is TGTGCCAGCAGCTTATACAGGGGCCTTGGGAATGAGCAGTTCTTC. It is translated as CASSLYRGLGNEQFF.

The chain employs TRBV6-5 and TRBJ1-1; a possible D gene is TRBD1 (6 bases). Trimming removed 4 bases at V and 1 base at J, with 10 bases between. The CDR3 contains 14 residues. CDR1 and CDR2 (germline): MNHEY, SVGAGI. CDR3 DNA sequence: TGTGCCAGCAGTTGGACAGACGGGAACACTGAAGCTTTCTTT. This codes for CASSWTDGNTEAFF.

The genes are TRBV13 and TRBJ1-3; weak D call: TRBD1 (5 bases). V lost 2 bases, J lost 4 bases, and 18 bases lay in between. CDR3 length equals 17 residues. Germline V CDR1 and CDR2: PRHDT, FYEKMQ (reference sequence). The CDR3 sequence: CASSLTEGRSAGNTIYF. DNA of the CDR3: TGTGCCAGCAGCTTAACGGAGGGGAGGTCAGCCGGAAACACCATATATTTT. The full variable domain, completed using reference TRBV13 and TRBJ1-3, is AAGVIQSPRHLIKEKRETATLKCYPIPRHDTVYWYQQGPGQDPQFLISFYEKMQSDKGSIPDRFSAQQFSDYHSELNMSSLELGDSALYFCASSLTEGRSAGNTIYFGEGSWLTVV.

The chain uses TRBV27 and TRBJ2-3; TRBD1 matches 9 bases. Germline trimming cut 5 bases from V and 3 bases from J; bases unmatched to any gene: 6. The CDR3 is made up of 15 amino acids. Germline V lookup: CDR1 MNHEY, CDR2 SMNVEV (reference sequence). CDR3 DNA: TGTGCCAGCAGTCGGGACAGGGTGGTGACAGATACGCAGTATTTT. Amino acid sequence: CASSRDRVVTDTQYF.

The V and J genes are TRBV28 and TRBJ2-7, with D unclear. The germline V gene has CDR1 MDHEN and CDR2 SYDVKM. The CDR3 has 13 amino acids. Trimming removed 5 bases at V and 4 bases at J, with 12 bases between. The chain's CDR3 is CASSITVAYEQYF. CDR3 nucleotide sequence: TGTGCCAGCAGTATTACAGTTGCGTACGAGCAGTACTTC.

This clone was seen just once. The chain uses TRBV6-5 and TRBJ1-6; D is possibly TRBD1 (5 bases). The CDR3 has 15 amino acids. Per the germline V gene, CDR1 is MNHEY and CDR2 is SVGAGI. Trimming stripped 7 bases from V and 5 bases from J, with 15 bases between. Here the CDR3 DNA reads TGTGCCAGCACCCAGGGATCCCTAAATAATTCACCCCTCCACTTT. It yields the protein CASTQGSLNNSPLHF.

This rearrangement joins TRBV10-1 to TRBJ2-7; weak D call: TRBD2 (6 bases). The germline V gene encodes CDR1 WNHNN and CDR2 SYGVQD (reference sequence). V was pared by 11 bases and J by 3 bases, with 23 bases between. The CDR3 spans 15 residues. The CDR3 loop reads CAGQVTGTPFYEQYF. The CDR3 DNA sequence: TGCGCCGGCCAGGTAACCGGGACTCCTTTCTACGAGCAGTACTTC.

CDR3 amino acids: CASSVGGRRNEKLFF. The DNA for the CDR3 is TGTGCCAGCAGCGTAGGGGGCCGACGAAATGAAAAACTGTTTTTT. The rearrangement uses TRBV9 and TRBJ1-4, with D possibly TRBD1 on 5 matching bases. Germline CDR1 reads SGDLS; CDR2 reads YYNGEE. The CDR3 is 15 amino acids. V lost 0 bases to trimming and J lost 5 bases, with 11 bases between them.

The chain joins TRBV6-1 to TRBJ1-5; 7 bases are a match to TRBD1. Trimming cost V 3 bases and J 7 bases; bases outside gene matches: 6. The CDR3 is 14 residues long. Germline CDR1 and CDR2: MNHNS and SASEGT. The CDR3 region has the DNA TGTGCCAGCAGTGAGACTGACAGGGCCCAGCCCCAGCATTTT. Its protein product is CASSETDRAQPQHF.

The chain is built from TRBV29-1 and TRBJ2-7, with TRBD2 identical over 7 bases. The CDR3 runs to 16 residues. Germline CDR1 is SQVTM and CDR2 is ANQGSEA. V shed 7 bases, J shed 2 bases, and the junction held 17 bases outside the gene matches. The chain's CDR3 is CSALARPTRGAYEQYF. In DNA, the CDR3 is TGCAGCGCCCTAGCCCGTCCTACCCGGGGGGCCTACGAGCAGTACTTC.